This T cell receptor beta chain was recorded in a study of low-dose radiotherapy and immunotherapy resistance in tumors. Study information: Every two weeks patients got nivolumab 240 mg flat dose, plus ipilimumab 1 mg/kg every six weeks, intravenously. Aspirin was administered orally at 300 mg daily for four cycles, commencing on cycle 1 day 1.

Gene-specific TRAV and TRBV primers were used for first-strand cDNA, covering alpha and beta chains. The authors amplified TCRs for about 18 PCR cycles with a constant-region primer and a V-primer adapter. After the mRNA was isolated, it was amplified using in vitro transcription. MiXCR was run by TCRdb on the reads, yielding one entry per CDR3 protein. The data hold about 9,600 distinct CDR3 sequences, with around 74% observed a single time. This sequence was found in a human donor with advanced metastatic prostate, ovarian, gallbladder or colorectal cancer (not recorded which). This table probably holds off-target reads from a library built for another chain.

Written as DNA, the CDR3 is TGTGCCAGCAGCGCCCAGGGGGCAGCCTACAATGAGCAGTTCTTC. Protein: CASSAQGAAYNEQFF. The chain carries TRBV3-1 and TRBJ2-1; 8 bases are a match to TRBD1. The ends lost 5 bases at V and 2 bases at J; junction bases unmatched: 5. The germline V gene encodes CDR1 LGHDT and CDR2 YNNKEL (reference sequence). This CDR3 spans 15 amino acids.